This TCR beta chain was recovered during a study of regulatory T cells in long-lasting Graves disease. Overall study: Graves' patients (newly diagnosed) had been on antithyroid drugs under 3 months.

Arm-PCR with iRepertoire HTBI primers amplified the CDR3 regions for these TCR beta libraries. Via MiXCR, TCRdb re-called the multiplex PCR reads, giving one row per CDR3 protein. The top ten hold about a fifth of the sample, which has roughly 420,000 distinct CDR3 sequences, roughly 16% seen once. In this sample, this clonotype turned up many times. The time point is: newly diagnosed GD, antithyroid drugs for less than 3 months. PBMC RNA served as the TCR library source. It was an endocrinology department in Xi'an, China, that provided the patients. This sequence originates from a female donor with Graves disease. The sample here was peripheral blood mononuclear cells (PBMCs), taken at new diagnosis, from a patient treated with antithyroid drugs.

This CDR3 is CASSNSGSGYEQYF. The DNA of the CDR3 is TGTGCCAGCAGCAACAGTGGGAGCGGGTACGAGCAGTACTTC. V gene TRBV5-5 combines with J gene TRBJ2-7; TRBD2 might be the D (6 bases). The CDR3 totals 14 residues. V gave up 4 bases and J gave up 4 bases, with 15 bases separating them. Per the germline V gene, CDR1 is SGHKS and CDR2 is YYEKEE (reference sequence).